Listed below are T cell receptor beta chains from one sample, sequenced in a study of Graves' ophthalmopathy and Graves' hyperthyroidism. TCRdb called the multiplex PCR reads again in MiXCR, with one record for every CDR3 protein. The table includes hundreds of thousands of distinct CDR3 sequences, 22% detected once. The sample was peripheral blood. The receptors were sampled from a woman under 30 with stable Graves' hyperthyroidism. Some clones in this sample may be carry-over from other donors' samples. The CDR3 runs from the conserved cysteine through the conserved F or W. D genes are given only for firm matches.

V	D	J	CDR3
TRBV5-1	-	TRBJ2-7	CASSRYPGTARYEQYF
TRBV20-1	TRBD1	TRBJ1-2	CSAKTGGRSGYTF
TRBV30	-	TRBJ1-2	CAWSVTAGQRSYGYTF
TRBV20-1	-	TRBJ1-1	CSARDPQGNTEAFF
TRBV18	-	TRBJ1-1	CASSPTPRGDTEAFF
TRBV27	-	TRBJ2-7	CASKCHEQYF
TRBV12-3/TRBV12-4	-	TRBJ2-7	CASSLELQGEQYF
TRBV25-1	TRBD1	TRBJ2-5	CASSEGGPGQGSETQYF
TRBV3-1	TRBD1	TRBJ1-1	CASSQAPGGRSEAFF
TRBV20-1	TRBD1	TRBJ1-2	CSARDRQGYYTNYGYTF
TRBV28	-	TRBJ1-1	CASSYTAPNTEAFF
TRBV28	-	TRBJ1-5	CASSSNRYRNNQPQHF
TRBV7-9	TRBD1	TRBJ2-5	CASSSTGTGKETQYF
TRBV20-1	-	TRBJ2-5	CSARGPYQETQYF
TRBV5-1	TRBD1	TRBJ2-2	CASSFGAGTGGTGELFF
TRBV6-1	-	TRBJ1-1	CASNRDKMNTEAFF
TRBV11-2	-	TRBJ1-1	CASSLVTTGTEAFF
TRBV6-2/TRBV6-3	-	TRBJ1-1	CASLPSGTYTEAFF
TRBV29-1	-	TRBJ1-1	CSVSSPEAFF
TRBV12-3/TRBV12-4	TRBD2	TRBJ2-7	CASIRSGGNDEQYF
TRBV12-3/TRBV12-4	-	TRBJ1-1	CASNSRDLKAFF
TRBV28	-	TRBJ1-2	CATSGANYGYTF
TRBV6-1	TRBD1	TRBJ2-2	CASSRPTGGFTGELFF
TRBV2	-	TRBJ1-6	CASIASRGREYSPLHF
TRBV19	-	TRBJ1-3	CASSISGNTIYF
TRBV15	-	TRBJ1-1	CATSPGGSGTEAFF
TRBV12-3/TRBV12-4	-	TRBJ2-7	CASSLGSLSRYEQYF
TRBV2	-	TRBJ1-2	CASSDRARHFYTF
TRBV5-1	-	TRBJ1-2	CASSPGTASYGSTF
TRBV10-3	-	TRBJ2-7	CAISEAIYEQYF
TRBV5-1	-	TRBJ1-2	CASNERSGFYAGYTF
TRBV6-2/TRBV6-3	-	TRBJ1-1	CASTHGGTGLLNTEAFF